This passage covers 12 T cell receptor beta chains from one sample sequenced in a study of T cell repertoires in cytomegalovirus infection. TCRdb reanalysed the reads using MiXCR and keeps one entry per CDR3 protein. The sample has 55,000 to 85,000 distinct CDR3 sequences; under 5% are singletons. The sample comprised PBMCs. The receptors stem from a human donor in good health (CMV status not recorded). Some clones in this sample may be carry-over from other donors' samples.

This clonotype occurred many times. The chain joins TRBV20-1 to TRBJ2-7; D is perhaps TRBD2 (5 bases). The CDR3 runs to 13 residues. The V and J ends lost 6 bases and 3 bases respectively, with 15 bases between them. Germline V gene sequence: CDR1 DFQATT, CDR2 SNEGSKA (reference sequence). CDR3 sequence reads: CSARSPGIYEQYF. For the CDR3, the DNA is TGCAGTGCCCGATCACCGGGGATCTACGAGCAGTACTTC.

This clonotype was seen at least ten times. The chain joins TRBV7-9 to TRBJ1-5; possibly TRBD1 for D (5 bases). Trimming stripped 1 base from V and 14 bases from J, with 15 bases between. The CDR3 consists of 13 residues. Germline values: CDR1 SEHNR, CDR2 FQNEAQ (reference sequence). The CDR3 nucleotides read TGTGCCAGCAGCTTAGAGTCAGGGAGAGGGAAGCATTTT. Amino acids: CASSLESGRGKHF.

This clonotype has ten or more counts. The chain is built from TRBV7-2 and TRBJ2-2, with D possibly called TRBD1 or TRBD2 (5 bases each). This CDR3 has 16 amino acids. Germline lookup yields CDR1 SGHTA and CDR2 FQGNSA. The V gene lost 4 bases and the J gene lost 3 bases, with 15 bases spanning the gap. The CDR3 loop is CASSYTGGGYTGELFF. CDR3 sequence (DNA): TGTGCCAGCAGCTACACAGGCGGCGGGTACACCGGGGAGCTGTTTTTT.

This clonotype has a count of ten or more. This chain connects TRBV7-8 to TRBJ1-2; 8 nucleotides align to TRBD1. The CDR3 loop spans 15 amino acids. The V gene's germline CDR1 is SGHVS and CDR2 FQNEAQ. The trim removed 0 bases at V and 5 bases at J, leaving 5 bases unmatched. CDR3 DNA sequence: TGTGCCAGCAGCTTAGCGCAAACAGGGGGATATGGCTACACCTTC. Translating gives CASSLAQTGGYGYTF.

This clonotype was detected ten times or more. The DNA of the CDR3 is TGTGCCAGCAGCAACAGCGGCAGCAATGAGCAGTTCTTC. Translation gives CASSNSGSNEQFF. The chain carries TRBV7-2 and TRBJ2-1, with D perhaps matching TRBD2 (5 bases). CDR1 and CDR2 (germline): SGHTA, FQGNSA. Trimming removed 5 bases from V and 6 bases from J, with 11 bases in between. This CDR3 region has 13 residues.

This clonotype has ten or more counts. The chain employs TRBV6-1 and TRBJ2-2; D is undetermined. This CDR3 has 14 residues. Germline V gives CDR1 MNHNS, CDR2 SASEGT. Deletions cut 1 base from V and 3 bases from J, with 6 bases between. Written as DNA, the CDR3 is TGTGCCAGCAGTGAAGGACTGGACACCGGGGAGCTGTTTTTT. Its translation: CASSEGLDTGELFF.

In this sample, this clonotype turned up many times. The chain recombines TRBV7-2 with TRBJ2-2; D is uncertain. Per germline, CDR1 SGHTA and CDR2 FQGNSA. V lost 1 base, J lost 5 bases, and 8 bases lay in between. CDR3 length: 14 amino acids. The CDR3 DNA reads TGTGCCAGCAGCTTAGATAGGAGAACCGGGGAGCTGTTTTTT. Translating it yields CASSLDRRTGELFF.

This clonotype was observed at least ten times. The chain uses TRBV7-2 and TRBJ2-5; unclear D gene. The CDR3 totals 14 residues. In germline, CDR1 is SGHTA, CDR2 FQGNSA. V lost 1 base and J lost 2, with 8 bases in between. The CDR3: CASSLVAPQETQYF. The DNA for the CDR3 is TGTGCCAGCAGCTTAGTGGCACCGCAAGAGACCCAGTACTTC.

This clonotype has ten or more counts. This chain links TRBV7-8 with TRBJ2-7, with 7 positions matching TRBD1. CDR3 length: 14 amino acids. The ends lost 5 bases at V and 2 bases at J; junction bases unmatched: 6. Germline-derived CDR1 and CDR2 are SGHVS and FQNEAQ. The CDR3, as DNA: TGTGCCAGCAGCCCCGGGGACAGAGCCTACGAGCAGTACTTC. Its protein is CASSPGDRAYEQYF.

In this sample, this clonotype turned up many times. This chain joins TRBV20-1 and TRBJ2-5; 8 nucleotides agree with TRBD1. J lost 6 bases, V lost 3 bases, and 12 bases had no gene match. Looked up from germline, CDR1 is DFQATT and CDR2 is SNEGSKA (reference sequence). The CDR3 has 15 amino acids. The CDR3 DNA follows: TGCAGTGCTAGCCGCAGACAGGGGTCGATTAAGACCCAGTACTTC. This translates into CSASRRQGSIKTQYF.

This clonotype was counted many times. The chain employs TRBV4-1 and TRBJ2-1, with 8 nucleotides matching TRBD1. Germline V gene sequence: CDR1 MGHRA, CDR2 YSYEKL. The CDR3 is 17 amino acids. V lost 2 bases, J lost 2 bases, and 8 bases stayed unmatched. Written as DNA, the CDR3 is TGCGCCAGCAGCCAACCTGGGGCGGACAGGGCCTACAATGAGCAGTTCTTC. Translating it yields CASSQPGADRAYNEQFF.

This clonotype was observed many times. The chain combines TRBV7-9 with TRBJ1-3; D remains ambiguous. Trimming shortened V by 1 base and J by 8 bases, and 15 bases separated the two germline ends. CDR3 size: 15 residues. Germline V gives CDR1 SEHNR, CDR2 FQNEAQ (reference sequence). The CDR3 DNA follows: TGTGCCAGCAGCTTAGAAACGGCCTATTTAGACACCATATATTTT. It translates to CASSLETAYLDTIYF.